Listed below are T cell receptor beta chains from one sample, sequenced in a study of OX40 agonist ivuxolimab in advanced cancers. TCRdb's copy holds only in-frame clones and misses some; the assay was immunoSEQ multiplex PCR. The repertoire includes about 80,000 clones, less than 90% of them detected once, and 10% to 15% sits in the top ten. Sequencing was performed on CD4+ or CD8+ T cells sorted from blood, taken in a trial of the OX40 agonist ivuxolimab. All receptors derive from an adult with an advanced solid tumor such as melanoma, head and neck, liver or kidney cancer. CDR3s include the opening cysteine and the closing phenylalanine or tryptophan. Fields, in order: V gene, J gene, clone size, D gene, CDR3 protein, CDR3 DNA. The D gene is left open where the match is weak. Size is omitted from some rows. Given values are once, few, many or a class for expanded clones.

TRBV27	TRBJ2-7	NA	TRBD1	CASSPGTGGYEQYF	TGTGCCAGCAGCCCCGGGACAGGGGGCTACGAGCAGTACTTC
TRBV27	TRBJ2-2	NA	TRBD1	CATTGGNTGELFF	TGTGCCACCACAGGGGGGAACACCGGGGAGCTGTTTTTT
TRBV18	TRBJ2-7	NA	NA	CASSLARSYEQYF	TGTGCCAGCTCCCTCGCCCGGAGCTACGAGCAGTACTTC
TRBV2	TRBJ1-1	NA	NA	CASGRTSEAFF	TGTGCCAGCGGTAGAACAAGTGAAGCTTTCTTT
TRBV9	TRBJ1-3	NA	NA	CASSPAGSGNTIYF	TGTGCCAGCAGCCCCGCAGGGTCGGGAAACACCATATATTTT
TRBV2	TRBJ1-1	once	NA	CASSRAGDVNTEAFF	TGTGCCAGCAGTAGGGCGGGGGACGTGAACACTGAAGCTTTCTTT
TRBV28	TRBJ2-7	once	NA	CASSLHISYEQYF	TGTGCCAGCAGTTTACATATCTCCTACGAGCAGTACTTC
TRBV19	TRBJ1-5	NA	TRBD1	CASSLGTGLSQPQHF	TGTGCCAGTAGTTTAGGGACAGGGTTATCACAGCCCCAGCATTTT
TRBV15	TRBJ2-7	NA	NA	CATSRDGGRIYEQYF	TGTGCCACCAGCAGAGACGGGGGAAGGATCTACGAGCAGTACTTC
TRBV13	TRBJ2-3	NA	NA	CASSQRIYTGADTQYF	TGTGCCAGCAGCCAGCGAATCTATACTGGGGCAGATACGCAGTATTTT
TRBV9	TRBJ2-3	NA	NA	CASSVRWTDTQYF	TGTGCCAGCAGCGTCCGGTGGACAGATACGCAGTATTTT
TRBV27	TRBJ2-7	NA	NA	CASTMGPTYEQYF	TGTGCCAGCACCATGGGTCCCACCTACGAGCAGTACTTC
TRBV13	TRBJ2-7	NA	TRBD1	CASSSDRGSGQYF	TGTGCCAGCAGCTCGGACAGGGGATCGGGGCAGTACTTC
TRBV27	TRBJ2-1	NA	TRBD2	CASRSFRGGLNEQFF	TGTGCCAGCAGATCCTTTCGCGGGGGGTTGAATGAGCAGTTCTTC
TRBV27	TRBJ2-1	NA	TRBD2	CASSSSGKTNEQFF	TGTGCCAGCAGTTCTAGCGGGAAGACGAATGAGCAGTTCTTC
TRBV5-1	TRBJ2-4	NA	NA	CASSPQTATIQYF	TGCGCCAGCAGCCCCCAGACAGCGACCATTCAGTACTTC
TRBV18	TRBJ2-1	few	NA	CASSTSHNEQFF	TGTGCCAGCTCAACTAGCCATAATGAGCAGTTCTTC
TRBV6-1	TRBJ1-5	NA	NA	CASSEAGDVPQPQHF	TGTGCCAGCAGTGAAGCGGGGGACGTTCCTCAGCCCCAGCATTTT
TRBV28	TRBJ1-5	NA	NA	CASSLVSVNQPQHF	TGTGCCAGCAGTTTAGTTTCAGTTAATCAGCCCCAGCATTTT
TRBV5-1	TRBJ1-2	NA	NA	CASSLDGGPMGYTF	TGCGCCAGCAGCTTGGACGGAGGGCCTATGGGCTACACCTTC
TRBV4-1	TRBJ1-1	once	NA	CASSQVRATADLMNTEAFF	TGCGCCAGCAGCCAAGTACGGGCTACGGCAGACCTAATGAACACTGAAGCTTTCTTT
TRBV7-9	TRBJ2-7	NA	TRBD2	CATRGAYEQYF	TGTGCTACGCGGGGGGCCTACGAGCAGTACTTC
TRBV5-6	TRBJ2-7	NA	TRBD1	CASSHRDRAYEQYF	TGTGCCAGCAGCCACCGGGACAGGGCCTACGAGCAGTACTTC
TRBV11-2	TRBJ2-1	NA	TRBD2	CASSFRTSGSWNEQFF	TGTGCCAGCAGCTTCCGGACTAGCGGGAGTTGGAATGAGCAGTTCTTC
TRBV2	TRBJ2-3	NA	TRBD2	CASRAGLAGAGTQYF	TGTGCCAGCAGGGCGGGACTAGCGGGAGCAGGGACGCAGTATTTT
TRBV5-8	TRBJ2-3	few	TRBD2	CASSPIGASGRDTQYF	TGTGCCAGCAGCCCTATCGGTGCTAGCGGGAGGGATACGCAGTATTTT
TRBV7-9	TRBJ2-1	once	TRBD2	CASSNLAGSNEQFF	TGTGCCAGCAGCAACCTAGCGGGATCCAATGAGCAGTTCTTC
TRBV6-5	TRBJ1-1	NA	NA	CASSYRQSNTEAFF	TGTGCCAGCAGTTACCGCCAGTCGAACACTGAAGCTTTCTTT
TRBV28	TRBJ2-3	NA	NA	CASSLPARATDWQYF	TGTGCCAGCAGTTTGCCGGCTAGGGCTACAGATTGGCAGTATTTT
TRBV19	TRBJ2-1	NA	TRBD2	CASSIAQTSGRLNEQFF	TGTGCCAGTAGTATCGCCCAGACTAGCGGGAGGTTAAATGAGCAGTTCTTC
TRBV7-3	TRBJ2-2	few	NA	CASKTVTNTGELFF	TGTGCCAGCAAGACAGTAACGAACACCGGGGAGCTGTTTTTT
TRBV2	TRBJ1-2	NA	NA	CASSDYGYTF	TGTGCCAGCAGTGATTATGGCTACACCTTC
TRBV27	TRBJ2-1	NA	NA	CASSLLGDEQFF	TGTGCCAGCAGTTTATTAGGGGATGAGCAGTTCTTC
TRBV5-5	TRBJ2-5	NA	TRBD2	CASSLGPGLAGQETQYF	TGTGCCAGCAGCTTGGGGCCGGGACTAGCGGGACAAGAGACCCAGTACTTC
TRBV7-2	TRBJ2-3	NA	NA	CASSYYTDTQYF	TGTGCCAGCAGCTACTACACAGATACGCAGTATTTT
TRBV6-1	TRBJ1-1	NA	NA	CASESSGGNTEAFF	TGTGCCAGTGAATCATCGGGGGGGAACACTGAAGCTTTCTTT
TRBV18	TRBJ2-7	NA	NA	CASSPPSGGNEQYF	TGTGCCAGCTCACCACCGTCCGGGGGCAACGAGCAGTACTTC
TRBV7-3	TRBJ2-3	NA	NA	CASSLLGGVSTDTQYF	TGTGCCAGCAGCCTCCTCGGCGGGGTTAGCACAGATACGCAGTATTTT
TRBV2	TRBJ1-5	NA	NA	CASSYVTDPISNQPQHF	TGTGCCAGCAGTTACGTAACCGACCCGATTAGCAATCAGCCCCAGCATTTT
TRBV4-1	TRBJ2-7	NA	TRBD2	CASSQGGTTYEQYF	TGCGCCAGCAGCCAAGGGGGGACTACCTACGAGCAGTACTTC
TRBV4-1	TRBJ2-7	NA	NA	CASSQAGGGGRGTYEQYF	TGCGCCAGCAGCCAAGCCGGGGGGGGCGGCAGGGGGACCTACGAGCAGTACTTC
TRBV27	TRBJ2-7	NA	NA	CASSYTSSYEQYF	TGTGCCAGCAGTTATACAAGCTCCTACGAGCAGTACTTC
TRBV19	TRBJ2-7	NA	NA	CASSSQGGNYEQYF	TGTGCCAGTAGTTCACAGGGAGGTAACTACGAGCAGTACTTC
TRBV23-1	TRBJ2-7	once	TRBD1	CASPRQGVYEQYF	TGCGCCAGCCCCCGACAGGGGGTCTACGAGCAGTACTTC
TRBV19	TRBJ2-7	NA	NA	CASSTARSAYEQYF	TGTGCCAGTAGTACCGCTCGGAGTGCCTACGAGCAGTACTTC
TRBV5-1	TRBJ2-3	NA	TRBD2	CASSLSGGSTDTQYF	TGCGCCAGCAGCTTATCGGGGGGAAGCACAGATACGCAGTATTTT
TRBV4-1	TRBJ2-7	NA	NA	CASSQGPPESSYEQYF	TGCGCCAGCAGCCAAGGCCCCCCAGAGAGCTCCTACGAGCAGTACTTC
TRBV4-1	TRBJ2-1	NA	TRBD2	CASSQAGGGNEQFF	TGCGCCAGCAGCCAAGCGGGGGGAGGCAATGAGCAGTTCTTC
TRBV4-1	TRBJ2-7	NA	NA	CASSQVGGSYEQYF	TGCGCCAGCAGCCAAGTGGGGGGTTCCTACGAGCAGTACTTC
TRBV5-1	TRBJ2-5	NA	NA	CASSQGGDETQYF	TGCGCCAGCTCCCAGGGGGGTGATGAGACCCAGTACTTC
TRBV27	TRBJ2-1	NA	NA	CASSKGYNEQFF	TGTGCCAGCAGCAAGGGGTACAATGAGCAGTTCTTC
TRBV4-1	TRBJ1-2	once	NA	CASSQDNRGLIYGYTF	TGCGCCAGCAGCCAAGATAATAGAGGACTGATCTATGGCTACACCTTC
TRBV5-4	TRBJ2-7	NA	TRBD2	CASSLVGGNYGEQYF	TGTGCCAGCAGCTTGGTGGGGGGGAACTATGGCGAGCAGTACTTC
TRBV28	TRBJ1-1	NA	TRBD1	CASSRSPGGVDTEAFF	TGTGCCAGCAGCCGATCCCCAGGGGGCGTAGACACTGAAGCTTTCTTT